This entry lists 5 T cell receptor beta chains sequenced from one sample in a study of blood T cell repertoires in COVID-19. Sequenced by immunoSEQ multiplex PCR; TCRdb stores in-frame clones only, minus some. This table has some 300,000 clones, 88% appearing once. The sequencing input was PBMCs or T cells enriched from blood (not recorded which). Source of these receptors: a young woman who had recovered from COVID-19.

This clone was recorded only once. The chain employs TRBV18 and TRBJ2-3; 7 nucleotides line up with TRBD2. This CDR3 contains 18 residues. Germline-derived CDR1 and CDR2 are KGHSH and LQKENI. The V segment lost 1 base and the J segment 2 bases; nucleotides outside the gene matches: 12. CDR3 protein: CASSPQTASGLFTDTQYF. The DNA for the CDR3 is TGTGCCAGCTCACCACAAACGGCTAGCGGATTATTCACAGATACGCAGTATTTT. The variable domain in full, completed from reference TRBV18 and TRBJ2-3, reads NAGVMQNPRHLVRRRGQEARLRCSPMKGHSHVYWYRQLPEEGLKFMVYLQKENIIDESGMPKERFSAEFPKEGPSILRIQQVVRGDSAAYFCASSPQTASGLFTDTQYFGPGTRLTVL.

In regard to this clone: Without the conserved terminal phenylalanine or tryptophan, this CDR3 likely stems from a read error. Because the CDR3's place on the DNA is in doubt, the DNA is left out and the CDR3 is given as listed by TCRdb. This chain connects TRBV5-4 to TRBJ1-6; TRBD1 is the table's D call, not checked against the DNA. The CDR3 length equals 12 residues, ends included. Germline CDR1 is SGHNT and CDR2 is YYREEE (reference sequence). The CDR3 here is CASSLAGHPYKK.

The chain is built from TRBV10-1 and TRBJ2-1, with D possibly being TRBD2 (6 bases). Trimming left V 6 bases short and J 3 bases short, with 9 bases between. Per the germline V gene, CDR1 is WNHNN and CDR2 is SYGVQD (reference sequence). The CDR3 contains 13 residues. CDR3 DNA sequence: TGCGCCAGCAGGGGAGGACTCTACAATGAGCAGTTCTTC. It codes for CASRGGLYNEQFF.

The CDR3 reads CASSIPGGHLYGYTF. CDR3 sequence (DNA): TGTGCCAGTAGTATTCCAGGGGGCCATCTTTATGGCTACACCTTC. The chain is built from TRBV19 and TRBJ1-2, with 8 positions matching TRBD1. The germline V gene encodes CDR1 LNHDA and CDR2 SQIVND (reference sequence). The ends lost 3 bases at V and 5 bases at J; junction bases unmatched: 8. This CDR3 is 15 amino acids long.

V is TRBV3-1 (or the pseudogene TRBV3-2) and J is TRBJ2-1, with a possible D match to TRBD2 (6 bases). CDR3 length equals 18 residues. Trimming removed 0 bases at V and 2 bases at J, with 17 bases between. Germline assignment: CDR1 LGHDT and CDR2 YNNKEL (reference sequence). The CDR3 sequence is CASSQEVIAANPYNEQFF. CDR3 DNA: TGTGCCAGCAGCCAAGAGGTAATAGCGGCTAATCCCTACAATGAGCAGTTCTTC.